Listed below are T cell receptor beta chains from one sample, sequenced in a study of chemoradiotherapy in HPV16-positive cancers. The table came from immunoSEQ multiplex PCR; TCRdb's copy has only in-frame clones and leaves some out. The sample holds roughly 14,000 clones, approximately 72% seen once. The biological material was taken from a patient who underwent chemoradiotherapy. The receptors here all came from a human donor with HPV-associated anogenital cancer. CDR3s include the opening cysteine and the closing phenylalanine or tryptophan. Fields, in order: J gene, clone size, V gene, CDR3 protein. Only some rows state a clone size, as once, few, many or a class for expanded clones.

TRBJ2-1	-	TRBV4-1	CASSQDPSRVLAHNEQFF
TRBJ1-6	-	TRBV27	CASSLRRDNSPLHF
TRBJ2-1	-	TRBV11-3	CASSSLAGVEAGEQFF
TRBJ1-5	-	TRBV6-5	CASSYSTNSNQPQHF
TRBJ2-3	-	TRBV6-1	CASSVTRGTQYF
TRBJ2-6	-	TRBV6-4	CASSDTTRQGGYSGANVLTF
TRBJ2-1	-	TRBV7-2	CARERELDEQFF
TRBJ2-2	-	TRBV6-4	CASSDSSGNTGELFF
TRBJ2-7	few	TRBV9	CASSVGGGPRSEQYF
TRBJ1-1	few	TRBV5-1	CASSLGTGGFGTEAFF
TRBJ2-3	-	TRBV27	CATHAGVSSTDTQYF
TRBJ2-7	-	TRBV10-2	CASSESVGGSLYEQYF
TRBJ1-2	-	TRBV5-1	CASSQTGSYGYTF
TRBJ1-3	-	TRBV9	CASSVAEGTGNTIYF
TRBJ1-3	few	TRBV6-1	CASSAGGYGNTIYF
TRBJ2-6	-	TRBV6-4	CASSDSHSGANVLTF
TRBJ1-1	-	TRBV18	CASSPRQEGATEAFF
TRBJ2-4	-	TRBV11-3	CASSLGNDLAKNIQYF
TRBJ2-5	-	TRBV19	CASSDSGIQETQYF
TRBJ2-2	-	TRBV29-1	CSVRQGIGELFF
TRBJ2-1	-	TRBV7-9	CASSRAGSYNEQFF
TRBJ1-2	-	TRBV6-4	CASDKALYGYTF
TRBJ2-4	-	TRBV6-6	CASSSQGTKNIQYF
TRBJ2-1	-	TRBV27	CASSLGGLAGYNEQFF
TRBJ1-6	once	TRBV10-1	CASSESSGPSPLHF
TRBJ1-5	-	TRBV27	CASSLFYGADSNQPQHF
TRBJ2-2	-	TRBV7-7	CASSPRVANTGELFF